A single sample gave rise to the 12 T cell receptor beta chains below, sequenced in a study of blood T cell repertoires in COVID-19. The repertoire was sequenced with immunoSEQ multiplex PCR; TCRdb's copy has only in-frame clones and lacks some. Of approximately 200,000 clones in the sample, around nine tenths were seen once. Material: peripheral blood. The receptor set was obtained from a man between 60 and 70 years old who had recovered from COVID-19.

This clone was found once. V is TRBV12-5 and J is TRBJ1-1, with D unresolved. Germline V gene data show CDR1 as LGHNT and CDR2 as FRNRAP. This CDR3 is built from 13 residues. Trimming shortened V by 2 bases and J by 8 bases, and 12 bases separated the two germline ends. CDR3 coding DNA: TGTGCTAGTGGTTTGATAGAGGCGGGGGAAGCTTTCTTT. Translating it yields CASGLIEAGEAFF.

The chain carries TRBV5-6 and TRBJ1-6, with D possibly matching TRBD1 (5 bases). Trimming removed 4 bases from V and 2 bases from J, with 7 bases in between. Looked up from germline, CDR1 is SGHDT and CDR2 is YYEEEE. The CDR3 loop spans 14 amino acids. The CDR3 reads CASSRQTYNSPLHF. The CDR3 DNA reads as TGTGCCAGCAGCCGACAGACCTATAATTCACCCCTCCACTTT.

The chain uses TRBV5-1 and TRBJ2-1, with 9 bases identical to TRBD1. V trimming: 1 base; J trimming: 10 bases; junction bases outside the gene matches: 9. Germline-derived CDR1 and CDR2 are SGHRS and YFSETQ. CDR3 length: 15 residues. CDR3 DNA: TGCGCCAGCAGCTTGACCGGGACAGGGATGGAAGAGCAGTTCTTC. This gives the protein CASSLTGTGMEEQFF.

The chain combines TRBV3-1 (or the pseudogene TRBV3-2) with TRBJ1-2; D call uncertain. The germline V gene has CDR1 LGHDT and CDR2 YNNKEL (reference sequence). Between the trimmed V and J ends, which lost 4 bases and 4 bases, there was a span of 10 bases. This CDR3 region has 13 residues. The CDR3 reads CASSRAYPYGYTF. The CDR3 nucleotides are TGTGCCAGCAGCCGGGCCTATCCCTATGGCTACACCTTC.

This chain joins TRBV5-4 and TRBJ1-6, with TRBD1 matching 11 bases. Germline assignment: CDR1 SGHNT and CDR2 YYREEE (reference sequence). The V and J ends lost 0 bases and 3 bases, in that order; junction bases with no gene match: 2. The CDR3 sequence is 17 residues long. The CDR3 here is CASSLGGTGGYNSPLHF. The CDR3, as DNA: TGTGCCAGCAGCTTGGGGGGGACAGGGGGCTATAATTCACCCCTCCACTTT.

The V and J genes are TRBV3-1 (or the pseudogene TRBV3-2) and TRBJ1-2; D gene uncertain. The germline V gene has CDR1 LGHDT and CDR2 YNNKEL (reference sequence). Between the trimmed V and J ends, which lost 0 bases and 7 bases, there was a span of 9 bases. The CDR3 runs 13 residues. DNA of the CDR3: TGTGCCAGCAGCCAAGATAATATGGCTGGCTACACCTTC. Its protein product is CASSQDNMAGYTF.

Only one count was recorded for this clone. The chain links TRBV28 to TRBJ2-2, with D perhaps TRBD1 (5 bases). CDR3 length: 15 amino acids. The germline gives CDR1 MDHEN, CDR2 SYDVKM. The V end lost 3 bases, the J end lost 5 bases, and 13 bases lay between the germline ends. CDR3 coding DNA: TGTGCCAGCAGTTTTAGCCTTGGGGCTACCGGGGAGCTGTTTTTT. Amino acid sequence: CASSFSLGATGELFF. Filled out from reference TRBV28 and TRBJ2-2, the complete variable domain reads DVKVTQSSRYLVKRTGEKVFLECVQDMDHENMFWYRQDPGLGLRLIYFSYDVKMKEKGDIPEGYSVSREKKERFSLILESASTNQTSMYLCASSFSLGATGELFFGEGSRLTVL.

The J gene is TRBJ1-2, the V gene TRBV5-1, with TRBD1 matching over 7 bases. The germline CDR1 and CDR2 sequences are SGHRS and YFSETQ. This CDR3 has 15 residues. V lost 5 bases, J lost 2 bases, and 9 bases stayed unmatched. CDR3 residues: CASRLNTGENYGYTF. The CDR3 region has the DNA TGCGCCAGCAGACTAAATACAGGGGAAAACTATGGCTACACCTTC.

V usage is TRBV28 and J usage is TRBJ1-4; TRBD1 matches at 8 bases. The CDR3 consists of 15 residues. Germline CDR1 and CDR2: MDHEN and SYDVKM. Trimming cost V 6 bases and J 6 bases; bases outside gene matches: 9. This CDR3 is CASSAGGTGHEKLFF. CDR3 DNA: TGTGCCAGCAGCGCCGGGGGGACAGGACATGAAAAACTGTTTTTT.

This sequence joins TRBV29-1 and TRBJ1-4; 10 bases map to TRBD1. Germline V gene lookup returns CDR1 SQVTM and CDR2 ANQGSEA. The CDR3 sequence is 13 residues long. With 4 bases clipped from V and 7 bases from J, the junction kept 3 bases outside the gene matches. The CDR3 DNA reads TGCAGCGTTGCTGGGACAGGGGTTGAAAAACTGTTTTTT. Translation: CSVAGTGVEKLFF. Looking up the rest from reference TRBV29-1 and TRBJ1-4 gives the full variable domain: SAVISQKPSRDICQRGTSLTIQCQVDSQVTMMFWYRQQPGQSLTLIATANQGSEATYESGFVIDKFPISRPNLTFSTLTVSNMSPEDSSIYLCSVAGTGVEKLFFGSGTQLSVL.

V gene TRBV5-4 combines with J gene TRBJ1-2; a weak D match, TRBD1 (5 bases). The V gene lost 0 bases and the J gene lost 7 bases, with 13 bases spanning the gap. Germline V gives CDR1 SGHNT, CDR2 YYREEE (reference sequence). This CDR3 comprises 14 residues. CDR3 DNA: TGTGCCAGCAGCTTGGAAAGCAGGGTGGGTGGCTACACCTTC. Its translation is CASSLESRVGGYTF. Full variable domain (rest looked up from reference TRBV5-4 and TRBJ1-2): ETGVTQSPTHLIKTRGQQVTLRCSSQSGHNTVSWYQQALGQGPQFIFQYYREEENGRGNFPPRFSGLQFPNYSSELNVNALELDDSALYLCASSLESRVGGYTFGSGTRLTVV.

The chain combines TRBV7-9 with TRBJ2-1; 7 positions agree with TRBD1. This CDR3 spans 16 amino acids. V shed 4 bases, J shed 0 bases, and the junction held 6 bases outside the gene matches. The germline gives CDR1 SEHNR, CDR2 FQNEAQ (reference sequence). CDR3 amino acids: CASSSLGQISYNEQFF. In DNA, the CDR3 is TGTGCCAGCAGCTCCCTGGGACAGATCTCCTACAATGAGCAGTTCTTC.